This TCR beta chain was documented in a study of blood T cells in healthy people across ages. CDR3 length: 17 amino acids. Germline CDR1 is SGHRS and CDR2 is YFSETQ. For this clonotype: Since a much larger clone is just one base distant, this may be a read error.

A second PCR, run for about 7 to 11 cycles, used a sample-barcoded 5' primer plus a J-beta primer mix. Via MiXCR, TCRdb re-called the 5' RACE reads, giving one row per CDR3 protein. There are more than 900,000 distinct CDR3 sequences in the sample; almost 30% occur only once, and about 10% lies in the top ten. These data are also associated with another study on T cells of mothers and their children.

This clonotype originated in a middle-aged woman in good health. Sequencing was carried out using blood. The V and J genes are TRBV5-1 and TRBJ2-1; tentative D call: TRBD2 (5 bases). The DNA end is more similar to TRBJ2-7, so the J call may be wrong. For the CDR3, the DNA is TGCGCCAGCAGCCTGGCCGGGGTTCGAGGGTCCTACAATGAGCAGTACTTC. This sequence encodes CASSLAGVRGSYNEQYF.